The clone carrying this T cell receptor beta chain was seen many times. Its antigen is currently unknown. This entry comes from a study of early T cells in non-severe SARS-CoV-2 infection. Study-level information: The input, bulk RNA from unsorted whole blood, was sequenced, and chains were unpaired. Study results and limitations: The study's VDJdb matching favored anti-spike CD8 responses and missed private and CD4 specificities.

The CDR3 is 16 amino acids. Germline V lookup: CDR1 KGHSH, CDR2 LQKENI. V shed 0 bases and J 9 bases; nucleotides not matched to a gene: 7. Unique molecular identifier tags were affixed to discrete cDNA molecules. TCRdb recomputed calls from the 5' RACE reads with MiXCR, one row per CDR3 protein. The table records 70,000 to 85,000 distinct CDR3 sequences, approximately 12% of them present only once. The source material was whole blood, sampled at baseline. The origin of this receptor is an adult who was a healthcare worker with PCR-confirmed SARS-CoV-2 infection or an uninfected control (not recorded which). The donor label of this sample is uncertain. This chain links TRBV18 with TRBJ2-4, with 11 bases that match TRBD2. The CDR3 DNA reads TGTGCCAGCTCACCACCTAGCGGGAGGGCCAACAGCATTCAGTACTTC. Its protein product is CASSPPSGRANSIQYF.